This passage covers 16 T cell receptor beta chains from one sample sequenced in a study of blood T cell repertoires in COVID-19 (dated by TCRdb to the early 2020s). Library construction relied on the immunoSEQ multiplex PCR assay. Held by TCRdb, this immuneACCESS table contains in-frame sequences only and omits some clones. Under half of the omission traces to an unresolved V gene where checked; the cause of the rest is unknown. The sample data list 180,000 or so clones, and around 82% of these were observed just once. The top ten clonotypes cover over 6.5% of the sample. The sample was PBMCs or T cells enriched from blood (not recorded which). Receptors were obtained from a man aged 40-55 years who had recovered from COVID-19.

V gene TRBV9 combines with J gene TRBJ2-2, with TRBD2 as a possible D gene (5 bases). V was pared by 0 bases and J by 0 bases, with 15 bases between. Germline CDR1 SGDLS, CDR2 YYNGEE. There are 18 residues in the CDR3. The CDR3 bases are TGTGCCAGCAGCGTAGTACTAGACCACGTTCCGAACACCGGGGAGCTGTTTTTT. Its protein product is CASSVVLDHVPNTGELFF.

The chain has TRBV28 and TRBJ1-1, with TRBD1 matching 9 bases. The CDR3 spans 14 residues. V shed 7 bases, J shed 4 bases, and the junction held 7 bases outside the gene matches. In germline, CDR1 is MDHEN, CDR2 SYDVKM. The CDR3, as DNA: TGTGCCAGCAAGACAGGGGGTATGAGCACTGAAGCTTTCTTT. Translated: CASKTGGMSTEAFF.

The CDR3 DNA reads TGTGCCAGCAGCGTGAACAGGGGGGGATCCTATGGCTACACCTTC. Translating it yields CASSVNRGGSYGYTF. V gene TRBV5-4 combines with J gene TRBJ1-2; 8 nucleotides align to TRBD1. Germline loops: CDR1 SGHNT, CDR2 YYREEE (reference sequence). V dropped 4 bases and J dropped 4; count of bases not matched to a gene: 9. CDR3 size: 15 residues.

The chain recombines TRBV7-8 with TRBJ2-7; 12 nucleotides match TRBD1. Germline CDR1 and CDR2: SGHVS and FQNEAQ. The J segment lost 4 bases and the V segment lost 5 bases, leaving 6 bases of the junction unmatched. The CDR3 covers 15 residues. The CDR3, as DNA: TGTGCCAGCAGCACCGGGACAGGGGGCGGTTACGAGCAGTACTTC. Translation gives CASSTGTGGGYEQYF.

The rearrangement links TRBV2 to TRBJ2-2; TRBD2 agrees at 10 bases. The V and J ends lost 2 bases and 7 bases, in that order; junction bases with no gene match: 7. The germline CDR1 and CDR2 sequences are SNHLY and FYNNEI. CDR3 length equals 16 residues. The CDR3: CASSESGGAFDGELFF. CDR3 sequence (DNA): TGTGCCAGCAGTGAAAGCGGGGGGGCCTTCGACGGGGAGCTGTTTTTT.

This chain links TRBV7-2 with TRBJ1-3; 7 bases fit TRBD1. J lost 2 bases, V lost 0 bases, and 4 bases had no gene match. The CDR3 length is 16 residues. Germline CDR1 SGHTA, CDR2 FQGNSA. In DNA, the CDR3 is TGTGCCAGCAGCTTAGCTGCACAGGGGACTGGAAACACCATATATTTT. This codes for CASSLAAQGTGNTIYF.

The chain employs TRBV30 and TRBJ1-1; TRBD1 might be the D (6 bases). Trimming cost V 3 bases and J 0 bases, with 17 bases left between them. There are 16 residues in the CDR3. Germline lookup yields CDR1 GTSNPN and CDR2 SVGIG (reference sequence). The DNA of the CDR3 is TGTGCCTGGAGCTTCTACAGGGTGGGGATGAACACTGAAGCTTTCTTT. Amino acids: CAWSFYRVGMNTEAFF.

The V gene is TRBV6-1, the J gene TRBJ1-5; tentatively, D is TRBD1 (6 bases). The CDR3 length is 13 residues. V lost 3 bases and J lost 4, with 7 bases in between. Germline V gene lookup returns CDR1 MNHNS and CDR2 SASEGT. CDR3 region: CASSDRGNQPQHF. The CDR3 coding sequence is TGTGCCAGCAGTGACAGGGGTAATCAGCCCCAGCATTTT.

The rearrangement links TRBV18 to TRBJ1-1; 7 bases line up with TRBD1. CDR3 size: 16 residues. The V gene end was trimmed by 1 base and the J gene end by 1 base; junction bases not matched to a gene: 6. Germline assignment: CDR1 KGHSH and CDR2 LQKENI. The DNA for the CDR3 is TGTGCCAGCTCACCACTTGGGACAGTTCCGAACACTGAAGCTTTCTTT. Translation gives CASSPLGTVPNTEAFF.

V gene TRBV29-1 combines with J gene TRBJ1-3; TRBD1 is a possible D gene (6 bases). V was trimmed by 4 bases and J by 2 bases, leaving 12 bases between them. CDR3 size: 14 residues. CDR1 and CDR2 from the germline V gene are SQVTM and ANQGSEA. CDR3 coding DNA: TGCAGCGTTGTGTCAGGGGAGACTGGAAACACCATATATTTT. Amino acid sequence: CSVVSGETGNTIYF.

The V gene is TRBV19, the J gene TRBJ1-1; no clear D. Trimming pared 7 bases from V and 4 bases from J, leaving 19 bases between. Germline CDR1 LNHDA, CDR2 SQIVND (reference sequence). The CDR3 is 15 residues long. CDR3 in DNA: TGTGCCAGTACCCTTTCCGGACGCGGGAGCACTGAAGCTTTCTTT. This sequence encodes CASTLSGRGSTEAFF.

The CDR3 loop reads CASSLGARQETQYF. CDR3 in DNA: TGTGCCAGCAGCTTGGGGGCCAGACAAGAGACCCAGTACTTC. The rearrangement links TRBV5-4 to TRBJ2-5; D is ambiguous. V was shortened by 0 bases and J by 2 bases, with 8 bases between the two germline ends. This CDR3 contains 14 residues. Germline V CDR1 and CDR2: SGHNT, YYREEE (reference sequence).

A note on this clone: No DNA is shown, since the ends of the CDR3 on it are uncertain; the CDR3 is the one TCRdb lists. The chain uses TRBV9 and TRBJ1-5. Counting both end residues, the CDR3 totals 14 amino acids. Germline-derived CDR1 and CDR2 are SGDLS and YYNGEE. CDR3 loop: CASSVGPGGEPQHF.

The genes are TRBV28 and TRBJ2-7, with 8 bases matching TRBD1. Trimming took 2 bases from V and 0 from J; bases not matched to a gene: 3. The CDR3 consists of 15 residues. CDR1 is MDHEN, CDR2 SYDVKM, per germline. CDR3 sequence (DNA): TGTGCCAGCAGTTTAGACAGGGGAAGCTCCTACGAGCAGTACTTC. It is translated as CASSLDRGSSYEQYF.

CDR3 in amino acids: CASSPEFSGTNTEAFF. The CDR3 DNA follows: TGTGCCAGCTCACCCGAGTTCTCGGGAACGAACACTGAAGCTTTCTTT. The chain uses TRBV18 and TRBJ1-1; the D is unclear. Germline V CDR1 and CDR2: KGHSH, LQKENI. The CDR3 is 16 amino acids. Trimming removed 3 bases at V and 1 base at J, with 15 bases between.

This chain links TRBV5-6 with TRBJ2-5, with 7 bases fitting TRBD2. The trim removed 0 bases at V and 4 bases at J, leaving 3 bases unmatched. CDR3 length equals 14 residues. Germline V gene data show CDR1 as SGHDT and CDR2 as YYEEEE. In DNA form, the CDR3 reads TGTGCCAGCAGCTTGGGGACTAGAGCAGAGACCCAGTACTTC. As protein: CASSLGTRAETQYF.